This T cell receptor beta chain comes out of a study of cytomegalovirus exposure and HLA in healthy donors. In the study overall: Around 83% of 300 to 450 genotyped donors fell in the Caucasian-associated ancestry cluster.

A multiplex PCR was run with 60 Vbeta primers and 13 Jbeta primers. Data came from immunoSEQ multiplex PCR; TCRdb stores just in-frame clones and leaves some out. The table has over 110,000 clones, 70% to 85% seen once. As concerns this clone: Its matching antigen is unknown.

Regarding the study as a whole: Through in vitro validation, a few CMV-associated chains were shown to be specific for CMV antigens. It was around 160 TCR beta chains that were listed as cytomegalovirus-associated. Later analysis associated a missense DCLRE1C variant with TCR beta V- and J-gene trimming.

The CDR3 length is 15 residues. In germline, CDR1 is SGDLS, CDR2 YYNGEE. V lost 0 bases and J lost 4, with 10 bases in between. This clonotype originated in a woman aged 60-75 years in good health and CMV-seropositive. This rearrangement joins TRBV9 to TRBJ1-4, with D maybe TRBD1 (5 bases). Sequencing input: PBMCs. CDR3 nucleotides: TGTGCCAGCAGCGTAGACCAGGGAAATAATGAAAAACTGTTTTTT. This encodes CASSVDQGNNEKLFF. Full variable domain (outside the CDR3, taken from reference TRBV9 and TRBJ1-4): DSGVTQTPKHLITATGQRVTLRCSPRSGDLSVYWYQQSLDQGLQFLIQYYNGEERAKGNILERFSAQQFPDLHSELNLSSLELGDSALYFCASSVDQGNNEKLFFGSGTQLSVL.